Following are 32 T cell receptor beta chains from one sample sequenced in a study of T cells in Graves' hyperthyroidism and ophthalmopathy. Amplified TCR beta CDR3 regions came from RNA transcripts. Researchers ran a first-round RT-PCR on the TCR CDR3 using the HTBI primer set. TCRdb re-analysed the multiplex PCR reads in MiXCR, keeping a single row per CDR3 protein. This table has fewer than 250,000 distinct CDR3 sequences, roughly 17% appearing once. Specimen: blood. The receptor source for this set is a man aged 50-60 years with Graves' hyperthyroidism.

V and J are TRBV13 and TRBJ1-2; TRBD1 might be the D (6 bases). The CDR3 totals 16 residues. CDR1 and CDR2 from the germline V gene are PRHDT and FYEKMQ (reference sequence). Trimming took 2 bases from V and 2 from J, leaving 15 bases between them. As DNA, the CDR3 is TGTGCCAGCAGCTTATGGTTGGACAGCACGAACTATGGCTACACCTTC. Translation gives CASSLWLDSTNYGYTF.

This clonotype has a count of ten or more. The DNA of the CDR3 is TGTGCCAGCAGTAGTTGGGACACTGAAGCTTTCTTT. Protein sequence: CASSSWDTEAFF. The V gene is TRBV6-1, the J gene TRBJ1-1; D uncertain. CDR1 is MNHNS, CDR2 SASEGT, per germline. The V end was cut by 5 bases, the J end by 3 bases, with 7 bases between. The CDR3 is made up of 12 amino acids.

This clonotype occurred many times. The rearrangement joins TRBV18 to TRBJ2-5, with D perhaps TRBD1 (5 bases). This CDR3 spans 13 amino acids. Germline lookup yields CDR1 KGHSH and CDR2 LQKENI. The V gene lost 3 bases and the J gene lost 1 base, with 6 bases spanning the gap. The CDR3 sequence is CASSPTVQETQYF. CDR3 in DNA: TGTGCCAGCTCACCGACAGTCCAAGAGACCCAGTACTTC.

This clonotype came up a few times. The chain joins TRBV20-1 to TRBJ2-5; D not certain. The germline V and J ends were trimmed by 0 bases and 1 base, with 12 bases remaining between them. Germline CDR1 and CDR2: DFQATT and SNEGSKA (reference sequence). The CDR3 is 15 residues long. The CDR3 bases are TGCAGTGCTAGAGATCCGTTGTGGGTCCAAGAGACCCAGTACTTC. This encodes CSARDPLWVQETQYF.

The rearrangement joins TRBV6-1 to TRBJ2-5; the D call may be TRBD1 or TRBD2 (5 bases each). V dropped 4 bases and J dropped 5 bases, with 11 bases sitting between them. Germline V gives CDR1 MNHNS, CDR2 SASEGT. CDR3 length: 13 residues. The CDR3 DNA reads as TGTGCCAGCAGTGGGGGACCGACGGAGACCCAGTACTTC. This codes for CASSGGPTETQYF.

This clonotype has at least ten counts. This chain uses TRBV11-2 with TRBJ2-3; 7 nucleotides agree with TRBD2. This CDR3 comprises 17 residues. Germline V gene sequence: CDR1 SGHAT, CDR2 FQNNGV. The V gene end was trimmed by 2 bases and the J gene end by 6 bases; junction bases not matched to a gene: 14. DNA of the CDR3: TGTGCCAGCAGCTTAAATCCGACCCTAGCGGTCGGGGATACGCAGTATTTT. The encoded protein is CASSLNPTLAVGDTQYF.

The table lists this clonotype with many counts. The chain employs TRBV2 and TRBJ2-5; TRBD1 is a possible D gene (5 bases). The CDR3 spans 13 residues. Between the trimmed V and J ends, which lost 4 bases and 2 bases, there was a span of 8 bases. Germline V gene sequence: CDR1 SNHLY, CDR2 FYNNEI. CDR3 DNA: TGTGCCAGCAGTGGGACACAACAAGAGACCCAGTACTTC. This translates into CASSGTQQETQYF.

CDR3 sequence reads: CASSPLPRGPQHF. The CDR3, as DNA: TGTGCCAGCAGTCCCCTCCCCCGGGGGCCCCAGCATTTT. V and J are TRBV27 and TRBJ1-5; D call uncertain. V was shortened by 5 bases and J by 9 bases, with 14 bases between the two germline ends. Germline values: CDR1 MNHEY, CDR2 SMNVEV (reference sequence). This CDR3 comprises 13 residues.

This clonotype came up a few times. V is TRBV2 and J is TRBJ1-3; D gene ambiguous. Trimming removed 7 bases at V and 0 bases at J, with 7 bases between. There are 13 residues in the CDR3. Germline CDR1 reads SNHLY; CDR2 reads FYNNEI. The CDR3 nucleotides are TGTGCCAGCAAAGCCAACTCTGGAAACACCATATATTTT. It translates to CASKANSGNTIYF.

Concerning this clonotype itself: A much larger clone differs from this one at a single base, so this may be a read error. V and J are TRBV11-2 and TRBJ2-7, with 11 bases fitting TRBD2. This CDR3 region has 15 residues. Per the germline V gene, CDR1 is SGHAT and CDR2 is FQNNGV. With 5 bases clipped from V and 0 bases from J, the junction kept 3 bases outside the gene matches. The CDR3 sequence: CASSQTSGSSYEQYF. The CDR3 nucleotides read TGTGCCAGCAGCCAAACTAGCGGGAGCTCCTACGAGCAGTACTTC.

This clonotype was seen at least ten times. The chain has TRBV27 and TRBJ1-2; D gene ambiguous. The CDR3 spans 15 residues. The V and J ends lost 2 bases and 4 bases respectively, with 14 bases between them. Per germline, CDR1 MNHEY and CDR2 SMNVEV (reference sequence). The DNA of the CDR3 is TGTGCCAGCAGTTTAACCCCGGGGTTGAGCTATGGCTACACCTTC. It encodes CASSLTPGLSYGYTF.

This clonotype occurred a few times. The chain joins TRBV30 to TRBJ1-5; a weak D match, TRBD1 (6 bases). The CDR3 has 14 amino acids. V was clipped by 5 bases and J by 5 bases, with 16 bases between them. CDR1 is GTSNPN and CDR2 is SVGIG in the germline V gene (reference sequence). In nucleotides, the CDR3 is TGTGCCTGGGCACAGGGAATTAACGATCAGCCCCAGCATTTT. Encoded protein: CAWAQGINDQPQHF.

The genes are TRBV20-1 and TRBJ1-1; D call uncertain. The CDR3 is made up of 14 amino acids. Germline V gene sequence: CDR1 DFQATT, CDR2 SNEGSKA (reference sequence). Trimming shortened V by 1 base and J by 0 bases, and 9 bases separated the two germline ends. The CDR3 region is CSARVPGMNTEAFF. For the CDR3, the DNA is TGCAGTGCTAGAGTCCCGGGCATGAACACTGAAGCTTTCTTT.

This clonotype was observed many times. J is TRBJ2-2 and V is TRBV27, with D unresolved. The V gene's germline CDR1 is MNHEY and CDR2 SMNVEV (reference sequence). Trimming left V 0 bases short and J 7 bases short, with 12 bases between. This CDR3 is built from 15 residues. Here the CDR3 DNA reads TGTGCCAGCAGTTTATCTCAGGTCTCGGGCGGGGAGCTGTTTTTT. It translates to CASSLSQVSGGELFF.

This clonotype turned up a few times. The rearrangement joins TRBV9 to TRBJ1-1; D possibly corresponds to TRBD1 (6 bases). Trimming removed 4 bases from V and 5 bases from J, with 18 bases in between. This CDR3 is built from 15 residues. Per germline, CDR1 SGDLS and CDR2 YYNGEE. The CDR3 loop is CASSPRQESLTEAFF. In DNA form, the CDR3 reads TGTGCCAGCAGCCCCCGACAGGAGAGTTTGACTGAAGCTTTCTTT. Based on the CDR3 plus reference TRBV9 and TRBJ1-1, the full variable domain is DSGVTQTPKHLITATGQRVTLRCSPRSGDLSVYWYQQSLDQGLQFLIQYYNGEERAKGNILERFSAQQFPDLHSELNLSSLELGDSALYFCASSPRQESLTEAFFGQGTRLTVV.

This clonotype was seen only a few times. This sequence joins TRBV6-1 and TRBJ2-1; D is uncertain. V lost 7 bases and J lost 8, with 15 bases in between. Germline CDR1 reads MNHNS; CDR2 reads SASEGT. The CDR3 is made up of 13 amino acids. Here the CDR3 DNA reads TGTGCCAGCAAGCCAGGCGCTTTGGATGAGCAGTTCTTC. Translating it yields CASKPGALDEQFF.

This clonotype was counted at least ten times. V usage is TRBV12-3 or TRBV12-4 and J usage is TRBJ1-5; weak D call: TRBD1 (5 bases). The CDR3 loop spans 14 amino acids. Trimming pared 3 bases from V and 6 bases from J, leaving 12 bases between. The CDR3 sequence is CASSFSGGGQPQHF. The DNA of the CDR3 is TGTGCCAGCAGTTTTTCCGGGGGGGGTCAGCCCCAGCATTTT.

This clonotype was seen at least ten times. The rearrangement links TRBV12-3 or TRBV12-4 to TRBJ2-7, with D perhaps TRBD2 (6 bases). Trimming removed 4 bases at V and 7 bases at J, with 20 bases between. This CDR3 comprises 15 residues. This chain's CDR3 is CASSSTAGGPREQYF. As DNA, the CDR3 is TGTGCCAGCAGTTCTACCGCCGGAGGGCCTAGGGAGCAGTACTTC.

There are many counts of this clonotype. The gene calls are TRBV2 and TRBJ2-3; D uncertain. The CDR3 totals 13 residues. Germline V lookup: CDR1 SNHLY, CDR2 FYNNEI. Trimming took off 4 bases at V and 2 bases at J, with 7 bases between the two ends. The DNA of the CDR3 is TGTGCCAGCAGTGCTTGGGACACAGATACGCAGTATTTT. Residues: CASSAWDTDTQYF.

This clonotype was detected a few times. This chain links TRBV10-3 with TRBJ1-2, with TRBD1 matching over 9 bases. Per germline, CDR1 ENHRY and CDR2 SYGVKD. With V trimmed by 2 bases and J by 7 bases, 8 bases remained unmatched. CDR3 size: 15 residues. Written as DNA, the CDR3 is TGTGCCATCAGTGAGACCCACGGGACAGGGTTTGGCTACACCTTC. It yields the protein CAISETHGTGFGYTF.

The V and J genes are TRBV7-2 and TRBJ2-7; 10 bases map to TRBD2. Germline trimming cut 3 bases from V and 3 bases from J; bases unmatched to any gene: 5. This CDR3 is 15 amino acids long. From germline, CDR1 is SGHTA and CDR2 FQGNSA. The CDR3 is CASSFFPSGSYEQYF. DNA of the CDR3: TGTGCCAGCAGCTTTTTTCCTAGCGGGAGCTACGAGCAGTACTTC.

This clonotype was recorded many times. This chain links TRBV12-3 or TRBV12-4 with TRBJ1-2, with 8 bases aligning to TRBD1. The ends lost 5 bases at V and 3 bases at J; junction bases unmatched: 5. The CDR3 contains 14 residues. Here the CDR3 reads CASSTNRGDYGYTF. The CDR3 DNA is TGTGCCAGCAGTACCAACAGGGGGGACTATGGCTACACCTTC.

The V gene is TRBV20-1, the J gene TRBJ2-5, with D tentatively TRBD1 (5 bases). Trimming shortened V by 7 bases and J by 2 bases, and 14 bases separated the two germline ends. Germline V gene lookup returns CDR1 DFQATT and CDR2 SNEGSKA (reference sequence). The CDR3 sequence is 13 residues long. This CDR3 is CSVWRRTQETQYF. CDR3 nucleotide sequence: TGCAGTGTCTGGCGGCGGACACAAGAGACCCAGTACTTC.

V gene TRBV7-3 combines with J gene TRBJ2-5, with 9 bases aligning to TRBD1. Looked up from germline, CDR1 is SGHTA and CDR2 is FQGTGA. CDR3 length: 14 residues. After removal of 5 bases from V and 4 bases from J, the junction contained 5 bases not matched to a gene. The CDR3, as DNA: TGTGCCAGCAGCAAGGGACAGGGTGCAGAGACCCAGTACTTC. It specifies CASSKGQGAETQYF. The full variable domain, its missing parts supplied by reference TRBV7-3 and TRBJ2-5, is GAGVSQTPSNKVTEKGKYVELRCDPISGHTALYWYRQSLGQGPEFLIYFQGTGAADDSGLPNDRFFAVRPEGSVSTLKIQRTERGDSAVYLCASSKGQGAETQYFGPGTRLLVL.

This clonotype was observed a handful of times. V is TRBV5-1 and J is TRBJ2-2; D remains ambiguous. The V gene lost 0 bases and the J gene lost 4 bases, with 7 bases spanning the gap. Germline assignment: CDR1 SGHRS and CDR2 YFSETQ. The CDR3 sequence is 14 residues long. CDR3 sequence (DNA): TGCGCCAGCAGCTTGGTCCAGACCACCGGGGAGCTGTTTTTT. Translation gives CASSLVQTTGELFF. Full variable domain (remainder filled in from reference TRBV5-1 and TRBJ2-2): KAGVTQTPRYLIKTRGQQVTLSCSPISGHRSVSWYQQTPGQGLQFLFEYFSETQRNKGNFPGRFSGRQFSNSRSEMNVSTLELGDSALYLCASSLVQTTGELFFGEGSRLTVL.

In its sample, this clonotype was seen many times. The rearrangement uses TRBV10-3 and TRBJ2-3; TRBD1 agrees at 8 bases. The CDR3 contains 15 residues. Losses at the gene ends were 3 bases for V and 4 bases for J; bases not matched to a gene: 6. Germline CDR1 and CDR2: ENHRY and SYGVKD. DNA of the CDR3: TGTGCCATCAGTGATCCGACAGGGGCTTCAGATACGCAGTATTTT. Its protein is CAISDPTGASDTQYF.

This clonotype occurred many times. The chain couples TRBV7-9 to TRBJ2-7; 7 nucleotides line up with TRBD2. This CDR3 comprises 14 residues. The trim removed 4 bases at V and 4 bases at J, leaving 7 bases unmatched. Looked up from germline, CDR1 is SEHNR and CDR2 is FQNEAQ (reference sequence). CDR3 protein: CASSWGGAGYEQYF. In DNA form, the CDR3 reads TGTGCCAGCAGCTGGGGAGGGGCAGGGTACGAGCAGTACTTC.

The chain is built from TRBV11-2 and TRBJ1-1; TRBD1 aligns across 9 bases. The CDR3 is made up of 14 amino acids. V was clipped by 4 bases and J by 6 bases; unmatched bases: 6. CDR1 is SGHAT, CDR2 FQNNGV, per germline. CDR3 sequence reads: CASSWTGVVAEAFF. The CDR3 bases are TGTGCCAGCAGCTGGACAGGGGTGGTCGCTGAAGCTTTCTTT.

This clonotype was counted many times. The V call is TRBV7-8, the J call TRBJ2-7, with TRBD2 matching 11 bases. Germline CDR1 and CDR2: SGHVS and FQNEAQ. This CDR3 region has 17 residues. The trim removed 5 bases at V and 2 bases at J, leaving 11 bases unmatched. CDR3 DNA sequence: TGTGCCAGCAGCGGCGGCCTAGCGGGAGGAGCCACCTACGAGCAGTACTTC. It translates to CASSGGLAGGATYEQYF.

This clonotype was counted at least ten times. V and J are TRBV28 and TRBJ2-3, with 8 bases fitting TRBD1. The CDR3 runs to 16 residues. V shed 10 bases, J shed 2 bases, and the junction held 14 bases outside the gene matches. The germline V gene encodes CDR1 MDHEN and CDR2 SYDVKM. The CDR3 coding sequence is TGTGCCATAAAGGGACAGGCTAGTTATTTCACAGATACGCAGTATTTT. Residues: CAIKGQASYFTDTQYF.

This clonotype was seen only a few times. The genes are TRBV10-3 and TRBJ2-7; possibly TRBD2 for D (6 bases). Germline assignment: CDR1 ENHRY and CDR2 SYGVKD. V was pared by 4 bases and J by 3 bases, with 16 bases between. The CDR3 loop spans 15 amino acids. The CDR3 DNA is TGTGCCATCAGTGCCATGGAGGGCCCCCACTACGAGCAGTACTTC. This translates into CAISAMEGPHYEQYF.

In its sample, this clonotype was seen many times. J is TRBJ2-6 and V is TRBV4-2; D not resolved. Germline V gene lookup returns CDR1 LGHNA and CDR2 YNFKEQ. The CDR3 has 16 residues. Between the trimmed V and J ends, which lost 0 bases and 0 bases, there was a span of 6 bases. The CDR3 DNA reads as TGTGCCAGCAGCCAAGATCTAGACTCTGGGGCCAACGTCCTGACTTTC. It is translated as CASSQDLDSGANVLTF.